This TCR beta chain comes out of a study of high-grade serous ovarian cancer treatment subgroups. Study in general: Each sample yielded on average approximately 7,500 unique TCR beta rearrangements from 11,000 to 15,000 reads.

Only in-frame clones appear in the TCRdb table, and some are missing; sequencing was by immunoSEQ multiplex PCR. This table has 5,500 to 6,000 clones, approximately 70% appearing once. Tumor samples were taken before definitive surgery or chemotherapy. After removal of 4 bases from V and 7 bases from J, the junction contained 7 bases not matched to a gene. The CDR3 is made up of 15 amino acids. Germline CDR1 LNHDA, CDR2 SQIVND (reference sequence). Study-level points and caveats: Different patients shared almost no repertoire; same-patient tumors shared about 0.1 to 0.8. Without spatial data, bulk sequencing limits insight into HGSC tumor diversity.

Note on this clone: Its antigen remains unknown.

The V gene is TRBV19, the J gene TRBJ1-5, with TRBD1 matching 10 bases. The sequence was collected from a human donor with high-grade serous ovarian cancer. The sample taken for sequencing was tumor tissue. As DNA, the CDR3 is TGTGCCAGTAGTACGACAGGGGGCGGAGGCCAGCCCCAGCATTTT. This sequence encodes CASSTTGGGGQPQHF.